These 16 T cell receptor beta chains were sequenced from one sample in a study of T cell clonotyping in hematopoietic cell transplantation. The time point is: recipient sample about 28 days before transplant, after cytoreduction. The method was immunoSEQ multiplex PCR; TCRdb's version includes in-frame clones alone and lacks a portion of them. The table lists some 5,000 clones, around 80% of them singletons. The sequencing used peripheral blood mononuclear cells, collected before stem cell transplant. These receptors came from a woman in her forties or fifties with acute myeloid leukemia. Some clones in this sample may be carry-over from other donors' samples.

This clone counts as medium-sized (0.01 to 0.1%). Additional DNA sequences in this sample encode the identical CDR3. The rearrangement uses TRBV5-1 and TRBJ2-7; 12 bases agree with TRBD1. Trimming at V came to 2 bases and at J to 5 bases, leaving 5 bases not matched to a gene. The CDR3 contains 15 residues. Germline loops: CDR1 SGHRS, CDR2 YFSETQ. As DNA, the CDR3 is TGCGCCAGCAGCTTCGGGACAGGGGGCATTAACGAGCAGTACTTC. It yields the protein CASSFGTGGINEQYF.

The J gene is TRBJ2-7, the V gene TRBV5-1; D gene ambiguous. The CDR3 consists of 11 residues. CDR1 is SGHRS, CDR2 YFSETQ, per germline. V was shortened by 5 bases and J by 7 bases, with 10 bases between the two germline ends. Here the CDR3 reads CASRGSREQYF. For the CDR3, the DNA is TGCGCCAGCAGAGGGTCGAGGGAGCAGTACTTC.

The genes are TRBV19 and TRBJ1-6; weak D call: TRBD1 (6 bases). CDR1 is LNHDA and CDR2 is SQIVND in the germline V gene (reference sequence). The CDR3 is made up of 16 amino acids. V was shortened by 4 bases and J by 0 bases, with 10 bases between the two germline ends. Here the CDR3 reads CASSNQGSSYNSPLHF. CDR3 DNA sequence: TGTGCCAGTAGTAACCAGGGGAGCTCCTATAATTCACCCCTCCACTTT.

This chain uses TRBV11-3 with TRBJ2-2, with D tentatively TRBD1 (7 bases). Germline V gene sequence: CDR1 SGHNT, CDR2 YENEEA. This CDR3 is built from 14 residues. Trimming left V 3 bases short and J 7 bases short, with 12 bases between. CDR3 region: CASSFTGEVGELFF. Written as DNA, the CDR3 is TGTGCCAGCAGCTTTACAGGGGAGGTCGGGGAGCTGTTTTTT.

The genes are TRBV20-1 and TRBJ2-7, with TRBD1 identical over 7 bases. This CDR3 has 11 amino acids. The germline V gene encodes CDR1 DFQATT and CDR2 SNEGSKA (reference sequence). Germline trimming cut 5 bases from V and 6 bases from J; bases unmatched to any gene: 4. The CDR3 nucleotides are TGCAGTGCTCCGGGACAGTTCGAGCAGTACTTC. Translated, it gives CSAPGQFEQYF.

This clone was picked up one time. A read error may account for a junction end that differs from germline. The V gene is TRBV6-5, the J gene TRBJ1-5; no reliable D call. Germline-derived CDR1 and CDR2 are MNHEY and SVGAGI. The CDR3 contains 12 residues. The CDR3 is CASNPPGSAPAF. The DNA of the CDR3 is TGTGCCAGCAATCCCCCCGGATCAGCCCCAGCATTT.

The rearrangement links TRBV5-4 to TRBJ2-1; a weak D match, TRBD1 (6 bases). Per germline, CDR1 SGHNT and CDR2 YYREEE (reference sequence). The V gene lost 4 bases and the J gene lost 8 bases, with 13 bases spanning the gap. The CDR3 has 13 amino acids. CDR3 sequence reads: CASSLPGGHEQFF. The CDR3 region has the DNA TGTGCCAGCAGCCTACCTGGGGGCCATGAGCAGTTCTTC.

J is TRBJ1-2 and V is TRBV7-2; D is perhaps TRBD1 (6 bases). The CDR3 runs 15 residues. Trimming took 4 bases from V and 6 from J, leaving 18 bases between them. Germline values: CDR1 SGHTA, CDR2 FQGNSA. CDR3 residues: CASSSASGGADGYTF. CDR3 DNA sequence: TGTGCCAGCAGCTCCGCTTCGGGGGGGGCGGATGGCTACACCTTC. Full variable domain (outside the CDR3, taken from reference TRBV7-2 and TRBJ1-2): GAGVSQSPSNKVTEKGKDVELRCDPISGHTALYWYRQSLGQGLEFLIYFQGNSAPDKSGLPSDRFSAERTGGSVSTLTIQRTQQEDSAVYLCASSSASGGADGYTFGSGTRLTVV.

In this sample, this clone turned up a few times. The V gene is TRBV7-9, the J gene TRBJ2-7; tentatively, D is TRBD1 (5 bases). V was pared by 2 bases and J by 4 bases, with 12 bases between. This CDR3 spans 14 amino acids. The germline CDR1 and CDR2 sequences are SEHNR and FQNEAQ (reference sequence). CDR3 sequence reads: CASSLTGVNYEQYF. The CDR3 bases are TGTGCCAGCAGCTTAACAGGAGTCAATTACGAGCAGTACTTC.

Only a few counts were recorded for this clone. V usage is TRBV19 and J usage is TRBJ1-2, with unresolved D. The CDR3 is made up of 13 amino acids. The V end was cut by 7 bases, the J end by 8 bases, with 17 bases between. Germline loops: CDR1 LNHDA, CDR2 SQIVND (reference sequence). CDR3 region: CASTISGGSGYTF. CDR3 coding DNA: TGTGCCAGTACCATTTCGGGCGGTTCAGGCTACACCTTC.

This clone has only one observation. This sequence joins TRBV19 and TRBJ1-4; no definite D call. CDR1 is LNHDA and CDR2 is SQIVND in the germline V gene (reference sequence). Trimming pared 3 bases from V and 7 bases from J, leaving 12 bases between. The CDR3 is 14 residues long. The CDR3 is CASSISSGGEKLFF. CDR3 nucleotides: TGTGCCAGTAGTATTTCTTCCGGCGGTGAAAAACTGTTTTTT. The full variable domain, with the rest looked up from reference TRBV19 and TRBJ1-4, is DGGITQSPKYLFRKEGQNVTLSCEQNLNHDAMYWYRQDPGQGLRLIYYSQIVNDFQKGDIAEGYSVSREKKESFPLTVTSAQKNPTAFYLCASSISSGGEKLFFGSGTQLSVL.

The CDR3 is CASSPTYNEQFF. The CDR3 region has the DNA TGTGCCAGCTCACCGACGTACAATGAGCAGTTCTTC. This chain joins TRBV18 and TRBJ2-1, with D unresolved. V dropped 3 bases and J dropped 4 bases, with 4 bases sitting between them. Germline CDR1 and CDR2: KGHSH and LQKENI. This CDR3 has 12 residues. The entire variable domain, with the rest obtained from reference TRBV18 and TRBJ2-1, is as follows: NAGVMQNPRHLVRRRGQEARLRCSPMKGHSHVYWYRQLPEEGLKFMVYLQKENIIDESGMPKERFSAEFPKEGPSILRIQQVVRGDSAAYFCASSPTYNEQFFGPGTRLTVL.

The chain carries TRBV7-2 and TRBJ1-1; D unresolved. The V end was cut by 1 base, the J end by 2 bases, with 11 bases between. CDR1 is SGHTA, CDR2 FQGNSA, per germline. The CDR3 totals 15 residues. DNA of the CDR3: TGTGCCAGCAGCTTAGAGTGGCGGTCCAACACTGAAGCTTTCTTT. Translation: CASSLEWRSNTEAFF.

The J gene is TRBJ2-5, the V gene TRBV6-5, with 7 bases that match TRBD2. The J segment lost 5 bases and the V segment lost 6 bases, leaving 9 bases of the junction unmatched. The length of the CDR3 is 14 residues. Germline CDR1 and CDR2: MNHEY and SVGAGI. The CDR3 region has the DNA TGTGCCAGCAGAATAGGACGGGGAGGGGAGACCCAGTACTTC. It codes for CASRIGRGGETQYF.

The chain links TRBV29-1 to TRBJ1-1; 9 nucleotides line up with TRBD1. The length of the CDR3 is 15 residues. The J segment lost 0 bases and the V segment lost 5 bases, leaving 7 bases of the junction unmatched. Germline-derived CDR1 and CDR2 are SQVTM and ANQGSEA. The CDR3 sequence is CSVTGGWGMNTEAFF. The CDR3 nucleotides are TGCAGCGTTACAGGGGGCTGGGGTATGAACACTGAAGCTTTCTTT.

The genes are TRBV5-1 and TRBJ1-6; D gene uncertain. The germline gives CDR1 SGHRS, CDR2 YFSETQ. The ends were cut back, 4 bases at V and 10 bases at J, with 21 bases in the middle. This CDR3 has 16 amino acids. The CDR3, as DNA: TGCGCCAGCAGCCCTCGATTCGGGGAGGGAGACTCACCCCTCCACTTT. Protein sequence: CASSPRFGEGDSPLHF.